The rows below give T cell receptor beta chains drawn from one sample of a study of blood T cell repertoires in COVID-19. Repertoires were generated with immunoSEQ multiplex PCR, while TCRdb's copy carries only in-frame clones and drops some. Of about 180,000 clones detected, around 87% appear once; the ten largest clones hold roughly 2.9%. Source material: peripheral blood. These receptors came from a young woman with active or convalescent COVID-19. CDR3s include the opening cysteine and the closing phenylalanine or tryptophan. D genes are given only for firm matches. Clone size, where shown, is once, few, many, or a class for clones that have expanded.

clone size	D gene	J gene	V gene	CDR3 protein	CDR3 DNA
-	-	TRBJ1-2	TRBV12-3/TRBV12-4	CASSPPGNYGYTF	TGTGCCAGCAGCCCCCCGGGGAACTATGGCTACACCTTC
-	TRBD2	TRBJ2-7	TRBV5-3	CARSFSQGLKAGSYEQYF	TGTGCCAGAAGCTTCAGCCAGGGACTAAAGGCGGGCTCCTACGAGCAGTACTTC
-	-	TRBJ2-7	TRBV6-6	CASRADSGFRVYEQYF	TGTGCCAGCAGAGCGGACTCCGGGTTTCGGGTCTACGAGCAGTACTTC
-	TRBD1	TRBJ1-1	TRBV18	CASSPQTGRNTEAFF	TGTGCCAGCTCACCCCAGACAGGGAGGAACACTGAAGCTTTCTTT
once	TRBD2	TRBJ2-7	TRBV28	CASSLRLAVYEQYF	TGTGCCAGCAGTTTAAGGCTAGCGGTCTACGAGCAGTACTTC
once	TRBD2	TRBJ2-3	TRBV19	CASRRTGLGRDTQYF	TGTGCCAGTAGGCGTACGGGACTAGGGCGAGATACGCAGTATTTT
few	TRBD2	TRBJ2-1	TRBV4-2	CASSQAGGRANEQFF	TGTGCCAGCAGCCAAGCGGGGGGGCGGGCCAATGAGCAGTTCTTC
-	TRBD1	TRBJ1-6	TRBV15	CATSRGLAGGAGSPLHF	TGTGCCACCAGCAGGGGGTTGGCAGGGGGCGCCGGTTCACCCCTCCACTTT
-	TRBD1	TRBJ2-4	TRBV2	CASSGNRGLNIQYF	TGTGCCAGCAGTGGGAACAGGGGGCTAAACATTCAGTACTTC
-	-	TRBJ1-1	TRBV11-3	CASSLDGGQGGTEAFF	TGTGCCAGCAGCTTAGATGGCGGGCAGGGAGGGACTGAAGCTTTCTTT
-	-	TRBJ1-4	TRBV3-1/TRBV3-2	CASSLGHLSVGRNEKLFF	TGTGCCAGCAGCCTAGGACACCTCTCCGTGGGTCGTAATGAAAAACTGTTTTTT
-	-	TRBJ2-7	TRBV5-6	CASSQRDITPYF	TGTGCCAGCAGCCAAAGGGACATTACCCCGTACTTC
-	-	TRBJ1-2	TRBV19	CATEGGGYGYTF	TGTGCCACCGAAGGGGGGGGATATGGCTACACCTTC
-	TRBD1	TRBJ2-3	TRBV7-6	CASSMTGGTDTQYF	TGTGCCAGCAGCATGACAGGGGGCACAGATACGCAGTATTTT
-	-	TRBJ1-2	TRBV18	CASSPQGSHYGYTF	TGTGCCAGCTCACCCCAGGGCTCCCACTATGGCTACACCTTC
-	TRBD2	TRBJ2-3	TRBV19	CASSPGLGATDTQYF	TGTGCCAGTAGTCCCGGACTAGGAGCCACAGATACGCAGTATTTT
-	TRBD1	TRBJ2-7	TRBV9	CASSGYGQGSYEQYF	TGTGCCAGCAGCGGATACGGACAGGGATCCTACGAGCAGTACTTC
-	TRBD1	TRBJ2-2	TRBV20-1	CSASPNRGITTGELFF	TGCAGTGCTAGTCCTAACAGGGGGATTACAACCGGGGAGCTGTTTTTT
-	-	TRBJ2-3	TRBV21-1	CASSSRLAGEGSTDTQYF	TGTGCCAGCAGCAGCCGGCTAGCGGGAGAGGGGAGCACAGATACGCAGTATTTT
-	-	TRBJ1-2	TRBV10-3	CAISDRGGRDGYTF	TGTGCCATCAGTGACCGGGGGGGACGTGATGGCTACACCTTC
-	-	TRBJ1-1	TRBV19	CASRTGRGGTEAFF	TGTGCCAGTAGAACAGGGAGGGGAGGCACTGAAGCTTTCTTT
-	-	TRBJ2-1	TRBV11-3	CASSLIRSYNEQFF	TGTGCCAGCAGCTTAATTCGCTCCTACAATGAGCAGTTCTTC
-	-	TRBJ1-2	TRBV19	CASSPDSPDYGYTF	TGTGCCAGTAGTCCGGACAGTCCGGACTATGGCTACACCTTC
-	TRBD1	TRBJ1-3	TRBV6-5	CASRDRAGNTIYF	TGTGCCAGCAGGGACAGGGCCGGAAACACCATATATTTT
few	-	TRBJ2-7	TRBV4-1	CASSQGTYEQYF	TGCGCCAGCAGCCAGGGCACCTACGAGCAGTACTTC
-	-	TRBJ2-7	TRBV29-1	CSVGVSSDEQYF	TGCAGCGTAGGGGTTTCGAGCGACGAGCAGTACTTC
-	-	TRBJ1-5	TRBV9	CASSVAGGTNQPQHF	TGTGCCAGCAGCGTAGCGGGGGGCACCAATCAGCCCCAGCATTTT
-	TRBD1	TRBJ1-2	TRBV7-9	CASTQSGTDYGYTF	TGTGCCAGCACTCAATCCGGGACAGACTATGGCTACACCTTC
-	TRBD1	TRBJ1-3	TRBV3-1/TRBV3-2	CASRQESGQGTAGWGNTIYF	TGTGCCAGCAGGCAAGAATCCGGACAGGGTACTGCTGGGTGGGGAAACACCATATATTTT
-	-	TRBJ2-2	TRBV30	CAWTQGTGELFF	TGTGCCTGGACCCAGGGCACCGGGGAGCTGTTTTTT
-	TRBD2	TRBJ2-1	TRBV7-9	CASSLTISLAGAYNEQFF	TGTGCCAGCAGCTTAACTATTTCTCTAGCGGGAGCCTACAATGAGCAGTTCTTC
-	-	TRBJ2-3	TRBV28	CASSLTDTDTQYF	TGTGCCAGCAGTTTAACAGACACAGATACGCAGTATTTT
-	TRBD1	TRBJ1-2	TRBV5-1	CASRPLTGGYGYTF	TGCGCCAGCAGACCCCTGACAGGGGGCTACGGCTACACCTTC
-	TRBD1	TRBJ1-1	TRBV28	CASSYRGRVNTEAFF	TGTGCCAGCAGTTACAGGGGTCGGGTGAACACTGAAGCTTTCTTT
-	TRBD2	TRBJ2-7	TRBV24-1	CATSAPRELAGGREQYF	TGTGCCACCAGTGCCCCCCGTGAACTAGCGGGGGGGCGGGAGCAGTACTTC
-	TRBD2	TRBJ2-5	TRBV9	CASSVDPGGQETQYF	TGTGCCAGCAGCGTAGACCCGGGAGGCCAAGAGACCCAGTACTTC
-	-	TRBJ1-1	TRBV10-3	CAISEWGLNTEAFF	TGTGCCATCAGTGAATGGGGGCTGAACACTGAAGCTTTCTTT
-	-	TRBJ1-4	TRBV7-9	CASSDTGFGEKLFF	TGTGCCAGCAGCGATACAGGGTTCGGGGAAAAACTGTTTTTT
-	TRBD1	TRBJ1-6	TRBV19	CASILRDRNRISNSPLHF	TGTGCCAGTATTCTCCGGGACAGGAACCGTATAAGTAATTCACCCCTCCACTTT
-	TRBD1	TRBJ1-1	TRBV18	CASSPRGRGAQRRDTEAFF	TGTGCCAGCTCCCCAAGGGGGCGGGGGGCGCAAAGGAGGGACACTGAAGCTTTCTTT
-	TRBD1	TRBJ2-7	TRBV4-2	CASSQDRGTGADEQYF	TGTGCCAGCAGCCAAGATAGAGGGACAGGGGCGGACGAGCAGTACTTC
-	TRBD1	TRBJ2-7	TRBV5-5	CASSLALETGGRYF	TGTGCCAGCAGCTTGGCCCTAGAGACAGGGGGCAGGTACTTC
-	TRBD1	TRBJ1-1	TRBV30	CAWRTQGANTEAFF	TGTGCCTGGAGGACACAGGGGGCTAACACTGAAGCTTTCTTT
-	TRBD1	TRBJ1-1	TRBV28	CASRDTAGTGYTEAFF	TGTGCCAGCAGGGATACCGCCGGGACAGGATACACTGAAGCTTTCTTT
-	TRBD2	TRBJ2-3	TRBV4-1	CASSQTPGLGGTDTQYF	TGCGCCAGCAGCCAAACACCGGGACTAGGAGGCACAGATACGCAGTATTTT
once	TRBD2	TRBJ2-1	TRBV5-1	CASSVSGGAVNEQFF	TGCGCCAGCAGCGTTAGCGGGGGGGCTGTCAATGAGCAGTTCTTC